The clone carrying this TCR beta chain came up many times. TCRdb processed the RACE reads anew with MiXCR; each CDR3 protein has one entry. The sample contains a few hundred thousand distinct CDR3 sequences, around 5.5% of which appear only once. This sample stems from a study of human T cells and chemical hapten exposure. The time point here: pre-sensitization, week 0. Treatment given: therapeutic diphenylcyclopropenone sensitization with weekly scalp DPC. CDR1 and CDR2 from the germline V gene are MGHDK and SYGVNS. Trimming took 6 bases from V and 4 from J; bases not matched to a gene: 5. The CDR3 has 13 amino acids.

The specimen was whole blood, collected in connection with sensitization to the hapten diphenylcyclopropenone (DPC). The chain is built from TRBV25-1 and TRBJ1-1, with 7 bases fitting TRBD1. This sequence was found in a woman under 30 with alopecia areata. Some clones in this sample may be carry-over from other donors' samples. CDR3 residues: CASSLDRVTEAFF. The CDR3 coding sequence is TGTGCCAGCAGCCTCGACAGGGTCACTGAAGCTTTCTTT.